Each of the 27 T cell receptor beta chains below was sequenced from the same sample in a study of blood T cells in healthy people across ages. Through a sample-barcoded 5' primer and a J-beta primer mix, a second PCR was run for roughly 6 to 11 cycles. TCRdb re-derived calls from the 5' RACE reads in MiXCR, one entry per CDR3 protein. This sample has approximately 850,000 distinct CDR3 sequences; roughly 44% occur once, and the top ten carry about 19%. The sequencing input was blood. These receptors were taken from a man aged 55 to 70 in good health.

The chain is built from TRBV29-1 and TRBJ2-7, with D perhaps matching TRBD1 (5 bases). Per germline, CDR1 SQVTM and CDR2 ANQGSEA. Trimming stripped 5 bases from V and 6 bases from J, with 11 bases between. The CDR3 extends over 11 amino acids. This chain's CDR3 is CSVSNRGEQYF. DNA of the CDR3: TGCAGCGTTTCGAATAGGGGCGAGCAGTACTTC.

V gene TRBV12-3 or TRBV12-4 combines with J gene TRBJ1-6, with D tentatively TRBD1 (5 bases). CDR3 length: 14 amino acids. V lost 1 base to trimming and J lost 11 bases, with 12 bases between them. CDR3 nucleotides: TGTGCCAGCAGTTTAGGGTTGGGGCGTACACCCCTCCACTTT. This codes for CASSLGLGRTPLHF.

This chain joins TRBV28 and TRBJ2-5; D tentatively reads TRBD1 or TRBD2 (6 bases each). CDR1 and CDR2 (germline): MDHEN, SYDVKM. Trimming removed 8 bases at V and 2 bases at J, with 15 bases between. This CDR3 is built from 14 residues. CDR3 sequence: CASHFGGSQETQYF. The CDR3 DNA sequence: TGTGCCAGCCACTTCGGGGGCAGTCAAGAGACCCAGTACTTC.

The gene calls are TRBV3-1 and TRBJ1-1, with D hard to call. The CDR3 sequence is 14 residues long. CDR1 is LGHDT and CDR2 is YNNKEL in the germline V gene (reference sequence). V shed 2 bases and J shed 11 bases, with 18 bases lying between them. Here the CDR3 reads CASSQSADRRLAFF. The CDR3 DNA reads TGTGCCAGCAGCCAAAGCGCTGATCGGCGACTTGCTTTCTTT.

The chain carries TRBV12-3 or TRBV12-4 and TRBJ1-6, with D unresolved. This CDR3 contains 14 residues. The V and J ends lost 3 bases and 4 bases respectively, with 7 bases between them. The CDR3 is CASSFDIYNSPLHF. The DNA for the CDR3 is TGTGCCAGCAGTTTCGACATTTATAATTCACCCCTCCACTTT.

CDR3 protein: CASSELAGGSGDEQYF. In DNA form, the CDR3 reads TGTGCCAGCAGTGAACTAGCGGGGGGCTCGGGGGATGAGCAGTACTTC. V is TRBV6-4 and J is TRBJ2-7, with 12 bases fitting TRBD2. CDR3 size: 16 residues. CDR1 is MRHNA, CDR2 SNTAGT, per germline. V gave up 3 bases and J gave up 7 bases; unmatched junction bases: 10.

This clonotype was seen only a few times. The genes are TRBV5-1 and TRBJ2-7, with D tentatively TRBD2 (6 bases). The CDR3 runs to 14 residues. V gave up 4 bases and J gave up 0 bases, with 11 bases separating them. Germline V CDR1 and CDR2: SGHRS, YFSETQ. CDR3 nucleotide sequence: TGCGCCAGCAGCCCCTCGGGAGCCTCCTACGAGCAGTACTTC. This translates into CASSPSGASYEQYF.

This clonotype has just one count. The chain joins TRBV11-2 to TRBJ2-2; D call uncertain. V gave up 2 bases and J gave up 0 bases, with 7 bases separating them. The germline V gene has CDR1 SGHAT and CDR2 FQNNGV. The CDR3 covers 15 residues. CDR3 bases: TGTGCCAGCAGCTTATACACTACGAACACCGGGGAGCTGTTTTTT. It encodes CASSLYTTNTGELFF. Full variable domain (rest looked up from reference TRBV11-2 and TRBJ2-2): EAGVAQSPRYKIIEKRQSVAFWCNPISGHATLYWYQQILGQGPKLLIQFQNNGVVDDSQLPKDRFSAERLKGVDSTLKIQPAKLEDSAVYLCASSLYTTNTGELFFGEGSRLTVL.

This rearrangement joins TRBV7-8 to TRBJ2-4; D unclear. CDR3 length: 16 amino acids. CDR1 and CDR2 (germline): SGHVS, FQNEAQ. V dropped 0 bases and J dropped 0 bases, with 9 bases sitting between them. As DNA, the CDR3 is TGTGCCAGCAGCTTAGCGCCAGCCCTAGCCAAAAACATTCAGTACTTC. It is translated as CASSLAPALAKNIQYF. Looking up the rest from reference TRBV7-8 and TRBJ2-4 gives the full variable domain: GAGVSQSPRYKVAKRGQDVALRCDPISGHVSLFWYQQALGQGPEFLTYFQNEAQLDKSGLPSDRFFAERPEGSVSTLKIQRTQQEDSAVYLCASSLAPALAKNIQYFGAGTRLSVL.

This clonotype showed up many times. CDR3 protein: CASSPGRRPARGYTF. Here the CDR3 DNA reads TGCGCCAGCAGCCCAGGACGTCGGCCGGCCCGTGGCTACACCTTC. This chain connects TRBV4-3 to TRBJ1-2; no definite D call. Trimming stripped 4 bases from V and 7 bases from J, with 19 bases between. The CDR3 loop spans 15 amino acids. Germline assignment: CDR1 LGHNA and CDR2 YSLEER.

This clonotype was found many times. The V and J genes are TRBV5-1 and TRBJ2-5; perhaps TRBD2 as D (6 bases). CDR1 and CDR2 from the germline V gene are SGHRS and YFSETQ. Trimming removed 1 base at V and 1 base at J, with 8 bases between. The CDR3 is made up of 14 amino acids. The CDR3 DNA reads as TGCGCCAGCAGCTTGATCGGGGGCCAAGAGACCCAGTACTTC. Its protein product is CASSLIGGQETQYF.

The rearrangement uses TRBV5-1 and TRBJ1-2; 10 bases agree with TRBD1. In germline, CDR1 is SGHRS, CDR2 YFSETQ. CDR3 length: 16 residues. V was clipped by 7 bases and J by 6 bases; unmatched bases: 15. Written as DNA, the CDR3 is TGCGCCAGCCGAAGACAGGGGGCGGCGACCGTCGATGGCTACACCTTC. This encodes CASRRQGAATVDGYTF.

This clonotype was picked up a small number of times. The CDR3 sequence is CASSYPDNYEQYF. CDR3 DNA sequence: TGTGCCAGCAGTTACCCCGACAACTACGAGCAGTACTTC. The chain links TRBV6-2 or TRBV6-3 to TRBJ2-7; the D is unclear. There are 13 residues in the CDR3. The V and J ends lost 2 bases and 3 bases respectively, with 8 bases between them. The germline V gene has CDR1 MNHEY and CDR2 SVGEGT.

This clonotype was counted only a few times. The gene calls are TRBV20-1 and TRBJ2-3, with 10 nucleotides matching TRBD2. The V gene end was trimmed by 0 bases and the J gene end by 3 bases; junction bases not matched to a gene: 3. CDR3 length equals 15 residues. The V gene's germline CDR1 is DFQATT and CDR2 SNEGSKA (reference sequence). The DNA of the CDR3 is TGCAGTGCTAGAGAACTAGCGGGAAGGACAGATACGCAGTATTTT. Its translation: CSARELAGRTDTQYF.

The chain employs TRBV20-1 and TRBJ2-1; 9 bases match TRBD2. CDR1 is DFQATT and CDR2 is SNEGSKA in the germline V gene (reference sequence). J gave up 7 bases and V 0 bases, and 7 bases lay outside the gene matches. The CDR3 totals 15 residues. In DNA, the CDR3 is TGCAGTGCTAGAGATAAGGGCGGGGGGGATAATGAGCAGTTCTTC. Encoded protein: CSARDKGGGDNEQFF.

This clonotype has only a few counts. The V and J genes are TRBV5-1 and TRBJ1-5, with 7 bases aligning to TRBD1. The CDR3 has 15 residues. V shed 4 bases and J 7 bases; nucleotides not matched to a gene: 11. In germline, CDR1 is SGHRS, CDR2 YFSETQ. CDR3 sequence (DNA): TGCGCCAGCAGCCTATCTACAGGGGAAGAGCAGCCCCAGCATTTT. Amino acid sequence: CASSLSTGEEQPQHF.

This chain uses TRBV29-1 with TRBJ2-1; possibly TRBD2 for D (5 bases). Germline values: CDR1 SQVTM, CDR2 ANQGSEA. V was pared by 3 bases and J by 7 bases, with 13 bases between. The CDR3 loop spans 13 amino acids. CDR3 in DNA: TGCAGCGTTGAGCTAGCATATTTAAATGAGCAGTTCTTC. Protein sequence: CSVELAYLNEQFF.

This chain joins TRBV27 and TRBJ2-2, with 11 bases fitting TRBD2. Unmatched junction bases numbered 5, after V lost 5 bases and J lost 6 bases. The germline CDR1 and CDR2 sequences are MNHEY and SMNVEV (reference sequence). The CDR3 runs to 15 residues. The CDR3 is CASSRVAGGPGELFF. DNA for the CDR3: TGTGCCAGCAGTAGGGTAGCGGGGGGGCCCGGGGAGCTGTTTTTT.

J is TRBJ2-7 and V is TRBV28; 8 bases match TRBD1. The ends lost 6 bases at V and 6 bases at J; junction bases unmatched: 7. The length of the CDR3 is 13 residues. Germline V CDR1 and CDR2: MDHEN, SYDVKM. CDR3 coding DNA: TGTGCCAGCAGACTAGGACAGGGTGGCGAGCAGTACTTC. Encoded protein: CASRLGQGGEQYF.

The rearrangement links TRBV29-1 to TRBJ1-2; TRBD1 aligns across 9 bases. V shed 6 bases, J shed 4 bases, and the junction held 6 bases outside the gene matches. This CDR3 is 13 amino acids long. Germline V lookup: CDR1 SQVTM, CDR2 ANQGSEA. The CDR3 DNA reads TGCAGCGTAGGACAGGGGACCTCCTATGGCTACACCTTC. Encoded protein: CSVGQGTSYGYTF.

This clonotype was counted a few times. The chain couples TRBV3-1 to TRBJ2-7, with TRBD2 matching 10 bases. Germline values: CDR1 LGHDT, CDR2 YNNKEL (reference sequence). V lost 5 bases to trimming and J lost 5 bases; unmatched junction nucleotides: 6. The CDR3 loop spans 14 amino acids. The chain's CDR3 is CASSVSGGANEQYF. CDR3 DNA sequence: TGTGCCAGCAGCGTGAGCGGGGGGGCAAACGAGCAGTACTTC.

In its sample, this clonotype was seen a few times. The chain couples TRBV7-2 to TRBJ2-5, with D possibly matching TRBD1 (6 bases). The CDR3 contains 14 residues. CDR1 and CDR2 (germline): SGHTA, FQGNSA. The V gene lost 4 bases and the J gene lost 5 bases, with 14 bases spanning the gap. The CDR3 here is CASSSRQDGETQYF. In nucleotides, the CDR3 is TGTGCCAGCAGCTCCCGACAGGATGGGGAGACCCAGTACTTC.

The chain's CDR3 is CASSPDPTRRETPYF. The CDR3 DNA follows: TGTGCCAGCAGCCCAGATCCAACTAGGAGAGAGACCCCGTACTTC. V usage is TRBV11-2 and J usage is TRBJ2-7; D is perhaps TRBD2 (5 bases). Germline values: CDR1 SGHAT, CDR2 FQNNGV. The CDR3 sequence is 15 residues long. V was pared by 5 bases and J by 12 bases, with 26 bases between.

The CDR3 DNA sequence: TGTGCCAGCACCGCCCATAATACGCAGTATTTT. It translates to CASTAHNTQYF. V and J are TRBV6-2 or TRBV6-3 and TRBJ2-3; D gene unclear. Trimming cost V 7 bases and J 7 bases, with 9 bases left between them. CDR3 size: 11 residues. Germline assignment: CDR1 MNHEY and CDR2 SVGEGT.

This clonotype has a handful of counts. V gene TRBV4-1 combines with J gene TRBJ2-5; D is undetermined. Germline V CDR1 and CDR2: MGHRA, YSYEKL. This CDR3 region has 15 residues. V lost 0 bases to trimming and J lost 4 bases, with 12 bases between them. The CDR3 nucleotides read TGCGCCAGCAGCCAAGATGACGGTCGTGGAGAGACCCAGTACTTC. This gives the protein CASSQDDGRGETQYF.

The table lists this clonotype with a few counts. This chain joins TRBV7-2 and TRBJ2-3; TRBD2 matches 8 bases. The CDR3 is made up of 18 amino acids. CDR1 SGHTA and CDR2 FQGNSA come from the germline V gene. With V trimmed by 1 base and J by 1 base, 10 bases remained unmatched. In nucleotides, the CDR3 is TGTGCCAGCAGCTTAGAGTCTAGCGGGTCACCTGGCACAGATACGCAGTATTTT. This gives the protein CASSLESSGSPGTDTQYF. Full variable domain (outside the CDR3, taken from reference TRBV7-2 and TRBJ2-3): GAGVSQSPSNKVTEKGKDVELRCDPISGHTALYWYRQSLGQGLEFLIYFQGNSAPDKSGLPSDRFSAERTGGSVSTLTIQRTQQEDSAVYLCASSLESSGSPGTDTQYFGPGTRLTVL.

The rearrangement links TRBV5-1 to TRBJ2-5; tentatively, D is TRBD1 or TRBD2 (5 bases each). Germline V gives CDR1 SGHRS, CDR2 YFSETQ. The CDR3 is made up of 13 amino acids. The V end was cut by 4 bases, the J end by 1 base, with 8 bases between. As DNA, the CDR3 is TGCGCCAGCAGCAGGGACCTCCAAGAGACCCAGTACTTC. It translates to CASSRDLQETQYF. The full variable domain, completed using reference TRBV5-1 and TRBJ2-5, is KAGVTQTPRYLIKTRGQQVTLSCSPISGHRSVSWYQQTPGQGLQFLFEYFSETQRNKGNFPGRFSGRQFSNSRSEMNVSTLELGDSALYLCASSRDLQETQYFGPGTRLLVL.